This T cell receptor (beta chain) was recovered during a study of T cells in Graves' hyperthyroidism and ophthalmopathy. Amplified TCR beta CDR3 regions derived from RNA transcripts. The TCR CDR3 was amplified in a first-round RT-PCR using the HTBI primer set. TCRdb itself ran the multiplex PCR reads through MiXCR, one entry per CDR3 protein. The sample contains fewer than 600,000 distinct CDR3 sequences, approximately 15% of which appear only once. Recently diagnosed hyperthyroidism of less than 2 months' duration affected patients aged 18 to 65. Fresh peripheral blood, around 9.3 ml, was the source of the PBMCs. This clonotype was observed many times. Its antigen is unidentified. Study-wide points: Within blood appeared most thyroid clonotypes that had expanded above 0.001. Progression to ophthalmopathy was predicted a median of approximately 6.4 months early.

Specimen: blood. This receptor was identified in a woman aged 18-30 years with Graves' hyperthyroidism.

CDR3 region: CASGEQGNTGELFF. The CDR3 DNA reads as TGTGCCAGCGGGGAGCAGGGGAACACCGGGGAGCTGTTTTTT. The chain links TRBV12-3 or TRBV12-4 to TRBJ2-2; D possibly matches TRBD1 or TRBD2 (5 bases each). V dropped 8 bases and J dropped 1 base, with 11 bases sitting between them. The CDR3 totals 14 residues.